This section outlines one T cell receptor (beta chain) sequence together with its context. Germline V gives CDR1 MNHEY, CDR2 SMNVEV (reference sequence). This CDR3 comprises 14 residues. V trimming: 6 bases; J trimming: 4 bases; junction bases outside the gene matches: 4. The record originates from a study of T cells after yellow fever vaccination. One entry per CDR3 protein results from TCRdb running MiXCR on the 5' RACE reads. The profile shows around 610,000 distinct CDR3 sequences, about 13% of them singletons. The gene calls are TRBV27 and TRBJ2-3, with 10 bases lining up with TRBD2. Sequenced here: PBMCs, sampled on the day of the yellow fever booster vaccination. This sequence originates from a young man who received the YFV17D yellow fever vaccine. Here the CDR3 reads CASRLAGLSDTQYF. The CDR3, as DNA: TGTGCCAGCAGACTAGCGGGACTGTCAGATACGCAGTATTTT.